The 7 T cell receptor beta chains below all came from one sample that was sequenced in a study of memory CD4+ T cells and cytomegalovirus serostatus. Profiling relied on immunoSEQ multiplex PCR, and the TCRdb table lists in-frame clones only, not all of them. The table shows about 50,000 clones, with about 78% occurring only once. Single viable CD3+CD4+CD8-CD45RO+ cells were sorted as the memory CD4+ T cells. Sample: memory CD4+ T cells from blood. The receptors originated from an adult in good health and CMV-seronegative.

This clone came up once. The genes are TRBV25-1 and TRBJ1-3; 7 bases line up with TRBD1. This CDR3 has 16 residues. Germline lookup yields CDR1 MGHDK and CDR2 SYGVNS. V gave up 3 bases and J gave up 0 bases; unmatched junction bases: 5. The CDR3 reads CASSDPRDSSGNTIYF. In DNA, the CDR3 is TGTGCCAGCAGTGATCCCCGGGACAGCTCTGGAAACACCATATATTTT.

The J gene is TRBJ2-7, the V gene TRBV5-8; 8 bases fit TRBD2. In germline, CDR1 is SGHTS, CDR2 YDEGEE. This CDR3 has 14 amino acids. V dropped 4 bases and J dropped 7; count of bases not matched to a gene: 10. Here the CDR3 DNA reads TGTGCCAGCAGCCGGCCCCAGCGGGAGCATGAGCAGTACTTC. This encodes CASSRPQREHEQYF.

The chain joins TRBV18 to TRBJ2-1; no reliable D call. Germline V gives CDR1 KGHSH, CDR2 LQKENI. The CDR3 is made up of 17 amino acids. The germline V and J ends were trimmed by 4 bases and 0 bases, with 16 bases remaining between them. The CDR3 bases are TGTGCCAGCTCACTACACCAGGCGGATCTCTCCTACAATGAGCAGTTCTTC. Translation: CASSLHQADLSYNEQFF.

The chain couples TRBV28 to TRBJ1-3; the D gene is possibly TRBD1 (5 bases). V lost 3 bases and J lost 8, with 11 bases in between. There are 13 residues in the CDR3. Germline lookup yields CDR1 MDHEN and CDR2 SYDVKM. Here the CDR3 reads CASSFGKGDTIYF. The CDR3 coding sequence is TGTGCCAGCAGTTTCGGGAAAGGGGACACCATATATTTT.

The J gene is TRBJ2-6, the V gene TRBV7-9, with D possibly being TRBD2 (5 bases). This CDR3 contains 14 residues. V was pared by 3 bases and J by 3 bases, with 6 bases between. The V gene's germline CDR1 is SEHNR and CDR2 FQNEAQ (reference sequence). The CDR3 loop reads CASSLGSGANVLTF. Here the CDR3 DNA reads TGTGCCAGCAGCTTGGGGAGTGGGGCCAACGTCCTGACTTTC.

CDR3 amino acids: CASSAASGSYEQYF. The DNA for the CDR3 is TGTGCCAGCAGCGCCGCTAGTGGGAGCTACGAGCAGTACTTC. This sequence joins TRBV5-4 and TRBJ2-7; a weak D match, TRBD2 (5 bases). Germline V gives CDR1 SGHNT, CDR2 YYREEE (reference sequence). Trimming removed 4 bases from V and 3 bases from J, with 14 bases in between. The CDR3 extends over 14 amino acids.

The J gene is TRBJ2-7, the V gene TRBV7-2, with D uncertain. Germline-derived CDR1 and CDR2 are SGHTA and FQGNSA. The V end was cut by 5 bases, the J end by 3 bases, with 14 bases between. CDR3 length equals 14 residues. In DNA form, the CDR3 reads TGTGCCAGCAGCCCCCGCCTCTTAGGCTACGAGCAGTACTTC. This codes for CASSPRLLGYEQYF.